Following are 17 T cell receptor beta chains from one sample sequenced in a study of blood T cell repertoires in COVID-19. Assay: immunoSEQ multiplex PCR; the TCRdb copy retains only in-frame clones and omits some. In the table there are approximately 300,000 clones, approximately 90% of which are singletons. What was sequenced was PBMCs or T cells enriched from blood (not recorded which). The receptors shown here come from a woman aged 18-35 years who had recovered from COVID-19.

This rearrangement joins TRBV9 to TRBJ2-7; TRBD2 aligns across 10 bases. In germline, CDR1 is SGDLS, CDR2 YYNGEE. V lost 3 bases and J lost 0; bases outside the gene matches: 3. The CDR3 runs to 15 residues. CDR3 residues: CASSEGLAASYEQYF. The CDR3 region has the DNA TGTGCCAGCAGCGAAGGACTAGCGGCCTCCTACGAGCAGTACTTC.

This chain joins TRBV19 and TRBJ2-7; D unresolved. This CDR3 spans 16 amino acids. Trimming stripped 0 bases from V and 0 bases from J, with 12 bases between. CDR1 and CDR2 from the germline V gene are LNHDA and SQIVND (reference sequence). The CDR3 spells CASSIDGGGHSYEQYF. CDR3 bases: TGTGCCAGTAGTATAGATGGCGGCGGTCACTCCTACGAGCAGTACTTC.

The CDR3 loop reads CAWRVSRKPLFENYGYTF. CDR3 nucleotide sequence: TGTGCCTGGAGGGTTTCGCGGAAACCCCTCTTTGAAAACTATGGCTACACCTTC. This chain joins TRBV30 and TRBJ1-2; D is unclear. In germline, CDR1 is GTSNPN, CDR2 SVGIG (reference sequence). Trimming left V 3 bases short and J 2 bases short, with 25 bases between. CDR3 length: 18 residues. Full variable domain (missing parts from reference TRBV30 and TRBJ1-2): SQTIHQWPATLVQPVGSPLSLECTVEGTSNPNLYWYRQAAGRGLQLLFYSVGIGQISSEVPQNLSASRPQDRQFILSSKKLLLSDSGFYLCAWRVSRKPLFENYGYTFGSGTRLTVV.

The V and J genes are TRBV14 and TRBJ1-5; D is unresolved. Germline values: CDR1 SGHDN, CDR2 FVKESK. The CDR3 has 14 amino acids. The germline V and J ends were trimmed by 1 base and 6 bases, with 10 bases remaining between them. The CDR3 nucleotides are TGTGCCAGCAGCCAAGTGGGCAGGTCTCAGCCCCAGCATTTT. It encodes CASSQVGRSQPQHF.

Regarding this clone: Other DNA sequences in the sample encode the same CDR3. The chain joins TRBV5-1 to TRBJ1-1; D unclear. The CDR3 totals 13 residues. CDR1 and CDR2 from the germline V gene are SGHRS and YFSETQ. The V end lost 1 base, the J end lost 1 base, and 5 bases lay between the germline ends. CDR3 coding DNA: TGCGCCAGCAGCTTGACAGAGAACACTGAAGCTTTCTTT. Translating it yields CASSLTENTEAFF.

The gene calls are TRBV18 and TRBJ2-5; D is ambiguous. Germline V CDR1 and CDR2: KGHSH, LQKENI. This CDR3 comprises 13 residues. Trimming pared 0 bases from V and 3 bases from J, leaving 5 bases between. CDR3 nucleotide sequence: TGTGCCAGCTCACCACCGGCAGAAGAGACCCAGTACTTC. Protein: CASSPPAEETQYF.

The V and J genes are TRBV7-9 and TRBJ1-4, with 8 positions matching TRBD1. V lost 4 bases and J lost 7; bases outside the gene matches: 5. The CDR3 covers 14 residues. Germline V gives CDR1 SEHNR, CDR2 FQNEAQ (reference sequence). CDR3 coding DNA: TGTGCCAGCAGCTCGACAGGGGTTGGTGAAAAACTGTTTTTT. Translating it yields CASSSTGVGEKLFF.

The V and J genes are TRBV6-5 and TRBJ1-1; 9 bases match TRBD1. CDR1 and CDR2 (germline): MNHEY, SVGAGI. V shed 8 bases, J shed 4 bases, and the junction held 5 bases outside the gene matches. The CDR3 runs 13 residues. The CDR3 DNA sequence: TGTGCCAGCGGACAGGGGCGGAGCACTGAAGCTTTCTTT. It yields the protein CASGQGRSTEAFF.

The chain links TRBV18 to TRBJ1-2, with D tentatively TRBD1 (6 bases). V gave up 1 base and J gave up 2 bases, with 11 bases separating them. The CDR3 is made up of 15 amino acids. The V gene's germline CDR1 is KGHSH and CDR2 LQKENI. CDR3 sequence (DNA): TGTGCCAGCTCACCACGGGGGGGCTGGAACTATGGCTACACCTTC. Its translation is CASSPRGGWNYGYTF.

This chain uses TRBV10-3 with TRBJ2-1; TRBD2 agrees at 10 bases. Trimming took 6 bases from V and 0 from J; bases not matched to a gene: 2. The CDR3 is 15 amino acids. Germline assignment: CDR1 ENHRY and CDR2 SYGVKD. This chain's CDR3 is CAISLAGDSYNEQFF. In nucleotides, the CDR3 is TGTGCCATCAGCCTAGCGGGGGACTCCTACAATGAGCAGTTCTTC.

This chain uses TRBV9 with TRBJ1-5; TRBD1 agrees at 7 bases. Germline loops: CDR1 SGDLS, CDR2 YYNGEE. After removal of 2 bases from V and 1 base from J, the junction contained 15 bases not matched to a gene. The CDR3 spans 19 residues. The DNA for the CDR3 is TGTGCCAGCAGCGTGTTTAGAAGCCGACAGGGAGCAAGCAATCAGCCCCAGCATTTT. As protein: CASSVFRSRQGASNQPQHF.

The V call is TRBV3-1 (or the pseudogene TRBV3-2), the J call TRBJ1-2; 7 bases match TRBD1. This CDR3 has 16 amino acids. Germline CDR1 is LGHDT and CDR2 is YNNKEL (reference sequence). V was clipped by 0 bases and J by 2 bases; unmatched bases: 6. The CDR3 sequence is CASSQDQYRGNYGYTF. The CDR3 coding sequence is TGTGCCAGCAGCCAAGATCAGTACAGGGGAAACTATGGCTACACCTTC.

Concerning this clone: In the same sample, other DNA sequences code for this CDR3. This chain joins TRBV7-9 and TRBJ2-3; D not resolved. Germline-derived CDR1 and CDR2 are SEHNR and FQNEAQ (reference sequence). The CDR3 sequence is 13 residues long. Trimming cost V 1 base and J 1 base, with 3 bases left between them. CDR3 in DNA: TGTGCCAGCAGCTTAGGGCGCACAGATACGCAGTATTTT. This translates into CASSLGRTDTQYF.

This clone was detected once. The chain couples TRBV5-6 to TRBJ1-3; D perhaps matches TRBD1 (6 bases). The germline gives CDR1 SGHDT, CDR2 YYEEEE. The CDR3 spans 17 residues. V was clipped by 0 bases and J by 0 bases, with 13 bases between them. The CDR3 sequence is CASSLGGPISSGNTIYF. In DNA form, the CDR3 reads TGTGCCAGCAGCTTGGGGGGGCCTATAAGCTCTGGAAACACCATATATTTT.

The chain employs TRBV15 and TRBJ2-7; TRBD2 is a possible D gene (5 bases). The germline V gene has CDR1 LNHNV and CDR2 YYDKDF (reference sequence). V was trimmed by 1 base and J by 3 bases, leaving 22 bases between them. The CDR3 loop spans 18 amino acids. Here the CDR3 reads CATSRVSYRARGDYEQYF. As DNA, the CDR3 is TGTGCCACCAGCAGAGTCTCCTACCGGGCCCGGGGAGACTACGAGCAGTACTTC.

The DNA of the CDR3 is TGTGCCTTCGGGCGAGGGAAGCGAGGTCGCACTGAAGCTTTCTTT. Protein sequence: CAFGRGKRGRTEAFF. The rearrangement links TRBV7-2 to TRBJ1-1; D is undetermined. Germline CDR1 and CDR2: SGHTA and FQGNSA. Trimming stripped 11 bases from V and 4 bases from J, with 23 bases between. The CDR3 consists of 15 residues. Using reference TRBV7-2 and TRBJ1-1 for the parts outside the CDR3, the full variable domain is GAGVSQSPSNKVTEKGKDVELRCDPISGHTALYWYRQSLGQGLEFLIYFQGNSAPDKSGLPSDRFSAERTGGSVSTLTIQRTQQEDSAVYLCAFGRGKRGRTEAFFGQGTRLTVV.

The rearrangement links TRBV25-1 to TRBJ1-6; TRBD1 agrees at 7 bases. This CDR3 region has 13 residues. Germline V lookup: CDR1 MGHDK, CDR2 SYGVNS. V lost 6 bases and J lost 4; bases outside the gene matches: 0. The CDR3 is CASRGQYNSPLHF. The DNA of the CDR3 is TGTGCCAGCAGGGGACAGTATAATTCACCCCTCCACTTT.